This T cell receptor (beta chain) was captured by sequencing in a study of control samples from healthy donors and cancer patients. Sequencing used immunoSEQ multiplex PCR; TCRdb keeps in-frame clones, though not all of them. Its table records fewer than 200,000 clones. The CDR3 runs to 13 residues. Germline loops: CDR1 WNHNN, CDR2 SYGVQD (reference sequence). The germline V and J ends were trimmed by 5 bases and 1 base, with 8 bases remaining between them. The sequencing input was blood. The clonotype was recovered from a woman in her twenties or thirties in good health. This chain connects TRBV10-1 to TRBJ1-1; D perhaps matches TRBD1 (6 bases). CDR3 protein: CASSLQGNTEAFF. The CDR3, as DNA: TGCGCCAGCAGTTTACAGGGGAACACTGAAGCTTTCTTT.